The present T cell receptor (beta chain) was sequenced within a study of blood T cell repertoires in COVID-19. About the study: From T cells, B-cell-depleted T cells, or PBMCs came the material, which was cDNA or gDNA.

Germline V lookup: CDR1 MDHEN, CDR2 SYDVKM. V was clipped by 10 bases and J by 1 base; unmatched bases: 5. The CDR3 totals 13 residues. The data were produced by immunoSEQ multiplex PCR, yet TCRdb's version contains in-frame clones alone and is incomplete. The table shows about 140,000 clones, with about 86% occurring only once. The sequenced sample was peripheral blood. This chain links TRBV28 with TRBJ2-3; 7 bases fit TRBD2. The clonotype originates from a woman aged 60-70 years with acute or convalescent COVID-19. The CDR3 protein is CATNLAGTDTQYF. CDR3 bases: TGTGCCACTAACCTAGCGGGCACAGATACGCAGTATTTT.